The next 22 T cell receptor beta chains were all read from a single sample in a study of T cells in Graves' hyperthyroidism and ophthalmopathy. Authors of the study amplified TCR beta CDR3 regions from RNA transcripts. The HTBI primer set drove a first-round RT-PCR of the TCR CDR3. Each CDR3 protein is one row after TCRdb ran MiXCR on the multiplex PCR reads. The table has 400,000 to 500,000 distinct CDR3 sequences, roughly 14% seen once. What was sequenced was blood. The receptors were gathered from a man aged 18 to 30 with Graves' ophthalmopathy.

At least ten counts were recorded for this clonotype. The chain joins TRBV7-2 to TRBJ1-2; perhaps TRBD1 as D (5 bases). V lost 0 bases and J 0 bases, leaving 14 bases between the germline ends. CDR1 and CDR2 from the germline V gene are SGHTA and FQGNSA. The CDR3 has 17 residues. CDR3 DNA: TGTGCCAGCAGCTTAGCCTTAGACAGCATTGCTAACTATGGCTACACCTTC. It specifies CASSLALDSIANYGYTF.

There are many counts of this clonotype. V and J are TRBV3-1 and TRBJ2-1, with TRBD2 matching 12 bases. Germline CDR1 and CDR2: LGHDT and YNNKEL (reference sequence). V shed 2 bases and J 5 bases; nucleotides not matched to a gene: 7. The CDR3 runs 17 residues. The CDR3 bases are TGTGCCAGCAGCCAATCTGGACTAGCGGGGAATGACAATGAGCAGTTCTTC. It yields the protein CASSQSGLAGNDNEQFF.

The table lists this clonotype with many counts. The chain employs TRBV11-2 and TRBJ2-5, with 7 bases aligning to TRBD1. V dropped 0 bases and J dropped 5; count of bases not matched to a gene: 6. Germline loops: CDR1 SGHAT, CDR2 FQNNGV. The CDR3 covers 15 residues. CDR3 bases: TGTGCCAGCAGCTTAGACCAGGACAGGACCGAGACCCAGTACTTC. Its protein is CASSLDQDRTETQYF.

CDR3 protein: CASSIDLGGGPNTEAFF. The CDR3 DNA reads TGTGCCAGTAGTATAGATCTCGGGGGGGGACCCAACACTGAAGCTTTCTTT. The chain has TRBV19 and TRBJ1-1; perhaps TRBD1 as D (5 bases). Trimming removed 0 bases at V and 2 bases at J, with 16 bases between. The V gene's germline CDR1 is LNHDA and CDR2 SQIVND (reference sequence). The length of the CDR3 is 17 residues. Looking up the rest from reference TRBV19 and TRBJ1-1 gives the full variable domain: DGGITQSPKYLFRKEGQNVTLSCEQNLNHDAMYWYRQDPGQGLRLIYYSQIVNDFQKGDIAEGYSVSREKKESFPLTVTSAQKNPTAFYLCASSIDLGGGPNTEAFFGQGTRLTVV.

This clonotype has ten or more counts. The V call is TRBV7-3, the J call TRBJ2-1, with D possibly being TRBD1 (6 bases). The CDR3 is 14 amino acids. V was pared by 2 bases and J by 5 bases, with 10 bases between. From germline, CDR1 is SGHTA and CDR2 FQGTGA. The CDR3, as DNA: TGTGCCAGCAGCTTAGTCGGGACAAACAATGAGCAGTTCTTC. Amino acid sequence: CASSLVGTNNEQFF. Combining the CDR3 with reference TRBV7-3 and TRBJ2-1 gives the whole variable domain GAGVSQTPSNKVTEKGKYVELRCDPISGHTALYWYRQSLGQGPEFLIYFQGTGAADDSGLPNDRFFAVRPEGSVSTLKIQRTERGDSAVYLCASSLVGTNNEQFFGPGTRLTVL.

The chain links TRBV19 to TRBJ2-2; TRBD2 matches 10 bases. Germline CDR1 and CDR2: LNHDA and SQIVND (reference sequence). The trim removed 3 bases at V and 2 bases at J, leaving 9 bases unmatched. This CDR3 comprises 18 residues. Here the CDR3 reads CASSIGVAGGRNTGELFF. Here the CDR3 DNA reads TGTGCCAGTAGTATTGGAGTAGCGGGGGGCCGTAACACCGGGGAGCTGTTTTTT.

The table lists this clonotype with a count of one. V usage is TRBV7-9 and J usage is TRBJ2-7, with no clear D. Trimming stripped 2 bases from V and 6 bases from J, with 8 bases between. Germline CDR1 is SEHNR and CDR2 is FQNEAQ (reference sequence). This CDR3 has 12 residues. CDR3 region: CASSLSEGEQYF. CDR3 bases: TGTGCCAGCAGCTTATCAGAAGGCGAGCAGTACTTC. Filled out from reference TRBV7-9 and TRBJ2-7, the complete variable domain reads DTGVSQNPRHKITKRGQNVTFRCDPISEHNRLYWYRQTLGQGPEFLTYFQNEAQLEKSRLLSDRFSAERPKGSFSTLEIQRTEQGDSAMYLCASSLSEGEQYFGPGTRLTVT.

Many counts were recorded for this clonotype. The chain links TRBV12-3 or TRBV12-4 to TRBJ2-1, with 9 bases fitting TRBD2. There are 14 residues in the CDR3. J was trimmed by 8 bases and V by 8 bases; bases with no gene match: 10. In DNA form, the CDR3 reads TGTGCCAGCGCTTACAAGCGGGGGGTGGATGAGCAGTTCTTC. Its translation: CASAYKRGVDEQFF.

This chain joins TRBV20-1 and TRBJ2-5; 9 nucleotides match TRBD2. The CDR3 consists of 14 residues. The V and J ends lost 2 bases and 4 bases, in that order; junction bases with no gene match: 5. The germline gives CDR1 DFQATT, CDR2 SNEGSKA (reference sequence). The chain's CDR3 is CSARPGGGVETQYF. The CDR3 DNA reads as TGCAGTGCTAGACCTGGCGGGGGGGTAGAGACCCAGTACTTC.

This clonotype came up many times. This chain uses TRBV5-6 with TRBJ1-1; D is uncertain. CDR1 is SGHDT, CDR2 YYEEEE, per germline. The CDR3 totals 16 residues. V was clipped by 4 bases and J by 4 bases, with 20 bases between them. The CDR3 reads CASSGLGGTKGTEAFF. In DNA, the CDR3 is TGTGCCAGCAGCGGATTAGGTGGTACTAAGGGCACTGAAGCTTTCTTT.

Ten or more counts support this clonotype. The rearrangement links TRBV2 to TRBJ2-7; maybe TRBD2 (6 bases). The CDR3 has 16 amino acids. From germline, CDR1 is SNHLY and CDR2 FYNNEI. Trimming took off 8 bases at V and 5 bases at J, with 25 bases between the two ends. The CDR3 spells CASGGWRAEAWDEQYF. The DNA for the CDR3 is TGTGCCAGCGGCGGTTGGAGGGCTGAAGCTTGGGACGAGCAGTACTTC.

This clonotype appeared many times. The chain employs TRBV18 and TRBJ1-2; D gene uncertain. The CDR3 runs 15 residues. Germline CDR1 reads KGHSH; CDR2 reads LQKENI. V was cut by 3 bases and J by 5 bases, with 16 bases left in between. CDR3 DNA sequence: TGTGCCAGCTCACCCCCCCAAGCAGGCCCTTATGGCTACACCTTC. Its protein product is CASSPPQAGPYGYTF. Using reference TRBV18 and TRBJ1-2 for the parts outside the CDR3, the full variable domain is NAGVMQNPRHLVRRRGQEARLRCSPMKGHSHVYWYRQLPEEGLKFMVYLQKENIIDESGMPKERFSAEFPKEGPSILRIQQVVRGDSAAYFCASSPPQAGPYGYTFGSGTRLTVV.

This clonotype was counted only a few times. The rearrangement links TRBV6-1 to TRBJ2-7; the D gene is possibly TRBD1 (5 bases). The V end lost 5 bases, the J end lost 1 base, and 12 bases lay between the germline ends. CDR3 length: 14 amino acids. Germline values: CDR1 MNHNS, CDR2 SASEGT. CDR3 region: CASSQRQISYEQYF. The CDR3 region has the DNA TGTGCCAGCAGTCAAAGACAGATTTCCTACGAGCAGTACTTC.

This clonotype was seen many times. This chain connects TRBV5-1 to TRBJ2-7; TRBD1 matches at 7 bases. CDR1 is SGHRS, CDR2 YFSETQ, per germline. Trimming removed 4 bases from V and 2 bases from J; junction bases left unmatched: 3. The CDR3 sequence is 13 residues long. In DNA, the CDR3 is TGCGCCAGCAGCGTGACAGGGACCTACGAGCAGTACTTC. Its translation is CASSVTGTYEQYF.

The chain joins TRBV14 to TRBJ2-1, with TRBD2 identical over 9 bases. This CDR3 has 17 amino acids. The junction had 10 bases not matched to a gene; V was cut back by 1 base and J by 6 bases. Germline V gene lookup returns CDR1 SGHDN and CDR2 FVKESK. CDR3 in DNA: TGTGCCAGCAGCCAAGTGGAGCGGGGGGTCCCTCTCAATGAGCAGTTCTTC. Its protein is CASSQVERGVPLNEQFF. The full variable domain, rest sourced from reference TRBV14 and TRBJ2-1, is EAGVTQFPSHSVIEKGQTVTLRCDPISGHDNLYWYRRVMGKEIKFLLHFVKESKQDESGMPNNRFLAERTGGTYSTLKVQPAELEDSGVYFCASSQVERGVPLNEQFFGPGTRLTVL.

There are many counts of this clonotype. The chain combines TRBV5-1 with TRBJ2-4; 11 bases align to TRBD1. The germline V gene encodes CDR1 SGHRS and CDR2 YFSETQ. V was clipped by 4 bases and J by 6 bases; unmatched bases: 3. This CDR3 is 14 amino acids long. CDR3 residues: CASSPGTGGNIQYF. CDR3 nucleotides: TGCGCCAGCAGCCCCGGGACAGGGGGAAACATTCAGTACTTC.

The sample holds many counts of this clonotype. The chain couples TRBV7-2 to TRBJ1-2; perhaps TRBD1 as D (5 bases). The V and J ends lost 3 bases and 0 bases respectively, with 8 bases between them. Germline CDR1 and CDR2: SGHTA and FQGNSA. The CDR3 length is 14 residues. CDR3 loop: CASSLAGTNYGYTF. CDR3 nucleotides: TGTGCCAGCAGCTTGGCAGGGACTAACTATGGCTACACCTTC.

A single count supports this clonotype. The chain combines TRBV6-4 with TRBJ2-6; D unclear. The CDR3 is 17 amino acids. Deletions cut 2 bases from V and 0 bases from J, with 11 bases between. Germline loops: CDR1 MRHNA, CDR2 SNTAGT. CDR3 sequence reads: CASSDTTASSGANVLTF. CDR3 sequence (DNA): TGTGCCAGCAGTGACACCACCGCCAGCTCTGGGGCCAACGTCCTGACTTTC.

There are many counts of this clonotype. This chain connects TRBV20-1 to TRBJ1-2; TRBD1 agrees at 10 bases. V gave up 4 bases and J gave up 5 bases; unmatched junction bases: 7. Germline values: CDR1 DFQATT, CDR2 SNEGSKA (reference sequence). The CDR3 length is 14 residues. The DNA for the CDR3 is TGCAGTGCTATCTTAGTGGGACAGGGGTATGGCTACACCTTC. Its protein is CSAILVGQGYGYTF.

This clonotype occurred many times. Here the CDR3 DNA reads TGTGCCACCAGTCTAGCGGGAGATGAGCAGTTCTTC. It codes for CATSLAGDEQFF. This chain joins TRBV3-1 and TRBJ2-1; 10 bases are a match to TRBD2. The V gene end was trimmed by 10 bases and the J gene end by 8 bases; junction bases not matched to a gene: 5. The length of the CDR3 is 12 residues. Germline CDR1 LGHDT, CDR2 YNNKEL (reference sequence).

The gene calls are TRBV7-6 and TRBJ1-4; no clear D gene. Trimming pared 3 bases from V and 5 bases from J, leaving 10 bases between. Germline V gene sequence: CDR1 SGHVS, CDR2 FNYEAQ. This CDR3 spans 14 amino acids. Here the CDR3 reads CASSLGSANEKLFF. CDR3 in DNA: TGTGCCAGCAGCTTGGGGTCGGCGAATGAAAAACTGTTTTTT.

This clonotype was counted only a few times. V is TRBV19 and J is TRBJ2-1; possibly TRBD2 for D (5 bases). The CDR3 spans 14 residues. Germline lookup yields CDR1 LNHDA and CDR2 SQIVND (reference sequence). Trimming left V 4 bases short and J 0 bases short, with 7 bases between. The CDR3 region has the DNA TGTGCCAGTAGTACCGGACTCTCCTACAATGAGCAGTTCTTC. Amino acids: CASSTGLSYNEQFF.